What follows describes a single T cell receptor (beta chain). The antigen remains unidentified. These data come from a study of CD8 T cells in ankylosing spondylitis. For TCR beta, libraries came from quantitative 5'-RACE with molecular barcodes. TCRdb re-derived calls from the 5' RACE reads in MiXCR, one entry per CDR3 protein. The table includes under 250,000 distinct CDR3 sequences, around 24% detected once. The V and J ends lost 4 bases and 0 bases respectively, with 10 bases between them. The CDR3 has 15 residues. The germline V gene encodes CDR1 MGHRA and CDR2 YSYEKL. Study findings and constraints: Fewer than 10 highly homologous variants formed a TCR beta motif that appeared characteristic of ankylosing spondylitis blood.

The receptor comes from a male donor with ankylosing spondylitis or in good health (not recorded which). The sequenced sample consisted of blood, either unsorted or a sorted T cell fraction (not recorded which). V gene TRBV4-1 combines with J gene TRBJ1-5, with a possible D match to TRBD1 (6 bases). The DNA of the CDR3 is TGCGCCAGCAGCCCCCACAGGGCTAGCAATCAGCCCCAGCATTTT. It is translated as CASSPHRASNQPQHF.